This T cell receptor (beta chain) stems from a study of chemoradiotherapy in HPV16-positive cancers. As for the study in general: Candidate HPV-specific T-cell clones and common TCR motifs came from functional assays in a couple of HPV16-positive patients.

The assay was immunoSEQ multiplex PCR, and TCRdb's table has in-frame clones only and misses some. The profile shows a few thousand clones, around 80% of them singletons. Trimming shortened V by 6 bases and J by 3 bases, and 14 bases separated the two germline ends. Germline V gene data show CDR1 as SGHDN and CDR2 as FVKESK. This CDR3 is built from 14 residues. The chain recombines TRBV14 with TRBJ1-2; D is ambiguous. Sampling was conducted from a patient who underwent chemoradiotherapy. This receptor was identified in a human donor with HPV-associated anogenital cancer. The DNA of the CDR3 is TGTGCCAGCAGACCCCGGGGTTCGGACTATGGCTACACCTTC. It yields the protein CASRPRGSDYGYTF.